This note documents a single T cell receptor (beta chain) sequence. The antigen is unknown. PCR used 60 Vbeta primers and 13 Jbeta primers. The protocol was immunoSEQ multiplex PCR, while the TCRdb copy is restricted to in-frame clones and leaves out a portion. The sample data list 40,000 to 50,000 clones. The sample is drawn from a study of cytomegalovirus exposure and HLA in healthy donors. Study-level information: When about 400 donors were genotyped, about 80% of them were found to fall in the Caucasian-associated ancestry cluster. General study findings and limits: The authors listed 180 or so TCR beta chains as cytomegalovirus-associated. TRBV6-2, TRBV6-3 and some other V segments were excluded as indistinguishable. High sensitivity and specificity were reportedly achieved when the classifier diagnosed cytomegalovirus status.

Trimming removed 6 bases from V and 5 bases from J; junction bases left unmatched: 5. The CDR3 length is 13 residues. Germline V gives CDR1 MNHEY, CDR2 SVGAGI. This TCR was recovered from a man younger than 45 in good health and CMV-seronegative. Sequences were obtained from PBMCs. J is TRBJ1-2 and V is TRBV6-5; 8 bases match TRBD1. The CDR3 DNA is TGTGCCAGCAGGCCAACAGGGGGGTATGGCTACACCTTC. It translates to CASRPTGGYGYTF.